One sample yielded the 19 T cell receptor beta chains listed below, sequenced in a study of graft-versus-host responses after intestinal transplantation. The table came from immunoSEQ multiplex PCR; TCRdb's copy has only in-frame clones and leaves some out. Here the sample spans under 25,000 clones, more than 75% being singletons. The sequenced sample was bone marrow, obtained approximately 19 weeks after transplant. These receptors all stem from a human patient who received an intestinal transplant, so some T cells may come from the graft donor.

The rearrangement uses TRBV6-1 and TRBJ2-3, with 11 bases that match TRBD1. CDR3 length: 14 residues. The trim removed 4 bases at V and 4 bases at J, leaving 1 base unmatched. Germline loops: CDR1 MNHNS, CDR2 SASEGT. The CDR3 nucleotides are TGTGCCAGCAGTGGGACAGGGGGCGCAGATACGCAGTATTTT. This encodes CASSGTGGADTQYF.

CDR3 protein: CASSYGDGAGYEQYF. CDR3 in DNA: TGTGCCAGCAGTTACGGCGACGGCGCTGGATACGAGCAGTACTTC. The gene calls are TRBV6-5 and TRBJ2-7; D not certain. Germline CDR1 and CDR2: MNHEY and SVGAGI. The CDR3 consists of 15 residues. Trimming left V 2 bases short and J 4 bases short, with 15 bases between.

The J gene is TRBJ2-7, the V gene TRBV7-8; the match to TRBD2 covers 8 bases. The junction had 8 bases not matched to a gene; V was cut back by 0 bases and J by 4 bases. The CDR3 length is 16 residues. CDR1 is SGHVS, CDR2 FQNEAQ, per germline. CDR3 DNA sequence: TGTGCCAGCAGCTTAGCGGGCCGGGAGGGCCCATACGAGCAGTACTTC. This encodes CASSLAGREGPYEQYF. The full variable domain, in which reference TRBV7-8 and TRBJ2-7 provide the parts outside the CDR3, is GAGVSQSPRYKVAKRGQDVALRCDPISGHVSLFWYQQALGQGPEFLTYFQNEAQLDKSGLPSDRFFAERPEGSVSTLKIQRTQQEDSAVYLCASSLAGREGPYEQYFGPGTRLTVT.

J is TRBJ2-1 and V is TRBV5-1, with TRBD1 matching 8 bases. V shed 5 bases and J 2 bases; nucleotides not matched to a gene: 6. Per germline, CDR1 SGHRS and CDR2 YFSETQ. This CDR3 spans 15 amino acids. CDR3 DNA sequence: TGCGCCAGCAGGCAGGGACAGGCGCCCTACAATGAGCAGTTCTTC. Amino acids: CASRQGQAPYNEQFF.

The chain joins TRBV6-5 to TRBJ1-2, with D tentatively TRBD1 (6 bases). Germline assignment: CDR1 MNHEY and CDR2 SVGAGI. Trimming took off 6 bases at V and 8 bases at J, with 19 bases between the two ends. The CDR3 loop spans 14 amino acids. For the CDR3, the DNA is TGTGCCAGCAGCCCCGGGGGCGTGGGGATCGGCTACACCTTC. It is translated as CASSPGGVGIGYTF.

The rearrangement uses TRBV7-9 and TRBJ1-2; D perhaps matches TRBD1 (5 bases). V shed 1 base and J shed 8 bases, with 11 bases lying between them. Germline V gives CDR1 SEHNR, CDR2 FQNEAQ (reference sequence). The length of the CDR3 is 13 residues. DNA of the CDR3: TGTGCCAGCAGCTTAGGACCCAGGGACGGCTACACCTTC. It is translated as CASSLGPRDGYTF.

The CDR3 here is CASSYSPAGGRDTQYF. CDR3 DNA: TGTGCCAGCAGTTACAGTCCGGCAGGGGGCAGAGATACGCAGTATTTT. The chain has TRBV6-5 and TRBJ2-3, with 8 bases matching TRBD1. The CDR3 totals 16 residues. Germline V gene sequence: CDR1 MNHEY, CDR2 SVGAGI. Trimming took 2 bases from V and 5 from J; bases not matched to a gene: 9.

The chain recombines TRBV5-4 with TRBJ2-7; possibly TRBD1 for D (5 bases). The CDR3 has 13 residues. The V end was cut by 2 bases, the J end by 2 bases, with 8 bases between. Germline CDR1 is SGHNT and CDR2 is YYREEE (reference sequence). CDR3 DNA sequence: TGTGCCAGCAGCTTCGACAGAGCCTACGAGCAGTACTTC. This sequence encodes CASSFDRAYEQYF.

The chain recombines TRBV9 with TRBJ2-7, with 14 bases aligning to TRBD2. The germline gives CDR1 SGDLS, CDR2 YYNGEE. J lost 3 bases, V lost 4 bases, and 3 bases had no gene match. CDR3 size: 15 residues. The CDR3 loop reads CASSPGTSGSYEQYF. CDR3 sequence (DNA): TGTGCCAGCAGCCCCGGGACTAGCGGGAGCTACGAGCAGTACTTC.

The chain employs TRBV28 and TRBJ2-7, with 8 bases identical to TRBD1. The junction had 9 bases not matched to a gene; V was cut back by 11 bases and J by 6 bases. Germline assignment: CDR1 MDHEN and CDR2 SYDVKM. There are 12 residues in the CDR3. In DNA form, the CDR3 reads TGTGCCTCGGGACAGGCCCCTACCGAGCAGTACTTC. It codes for CASGQAPTEQYF.

The chain employs TRBV10-3 and TRBJ1-2, with a weak D call TRBD1 (5 bases). The germline V gene encodes CDR1 ENHRY and CDR2 SYGVKD. The length of the CDR3 is 14 residues. V was trimmed by 6 bases and J by 8 bases, leaving 19 bases between them. CDR3 loop: CAIRARDLRRGYTF. The CDR3 region has the DNA TGTGCCATCAGGGCTCGGGACTTACGGCGGGGCTACACCTTC.

The J gene is TRBJ2-5, the V gene TRBV5-6; the D is unclear. The germline gives CDR1 SGHDT, CDR2 YYEEEE. V lost 1 base, J lost 2 bases, and 18 bases lay in between. CDR3 length: 17 amino acids. The DNA of the CDR3 is TGTGCCAGCAGCTTGAGGTGGCTAATAGAGATACAAGAGACCCAGTACTTC. Its protein product is CASSLRWLIEIQETQYF.

A word on this clone: The junction departs from germline at one end; a sequencing error may be responsible. The chain uses TRBV28 and TRBJ2-7; D is perhaps TRBD2 (7 bases). Per germline, CDR1 MDHEN and CDR2 SYDVKM. The CDR3 sequence is 15 residues long. In nucleotides, the CDR3 is TGTGTCAGCAGAAAAGGGGGGGCCCTATCCTACGAGCAGTACTTC. Its protein product is CVSRKGGALSYEQYF.

This clone is a singleton in its sample. The chain joins TRBV5-1 to TRBJ1-2, with D tentatively TRBD1 (6 bases). The CDR3 covers 13 residues. Per the germline V gene, CDR1 is SGHRS and CDR2 is YFSETQ. The germline V and J ends were trimmed by 0 bases and 7 bases, with 10 bases remaining between them. CDR3 nucleotides: TGCGCCAGCAGCTTGGGGGGGCCCTCTGGCTACACCTTC. It is translated as CASSLGGPSGYTF.

The chain has TRBV5-4 and TRBJ2-1; the match to TRBD2 covers 7 bases. This CDR3 is built from 14 residues. Germline V lookup: CDR1 SGHNT, CDR2 YYREEE (reference sequence). The V gene end was trimmed by 2 bases and the J gene end by 4 bases; junction bases not matched to a gene: 3. The CDR3: CASSFSGSYNEQFF. In nucleotides, the CDR3 is TGTGCCAGCAGCTTTAGCGGGTCGTACAATGAGCAGTTCTTC.

V usage is TRBV5-1 and J usage is TRBJ2-3; 10 positions agree with TRBD2. J gave up 1 base and V 3 bases, and 2 bases lay outside the gene matches. The CDR3 sequence is 15 residues long. Germline values: CDR1 SGHRS, CDR2 YFSETQ. CDR3 protein: CASSSSGRGTDTQYF. CDR3 nucleotides: TGCGCCAGCAGCTCTAGCGGGAGAGGCACAGATACGCAGTATTTT.

The V call is TRBV25-1, the J call TRBJ1-1; D perhaps matches TRBD1 (5 bases). CDR1 is MGHDK and CDR2 is SYGVNS in the germline V gene. The CDR3 runs 14 residues. Trimming pared 4 bases from V and 7 bases from J, leaving 16 bases between. Here the CDR3 reads CASSGPQEVGEAFF. The CDR3, as DNA: TGTGCCAGCAGTGGACCACAGGAGGTGGGTGAAGCTTTCTTT.

This clone was seen a few times. The chain has TRBV4-2 and TRBJ2-2; D is ambiguous. The germline V gene has CDR1 LGHNA and CDR2 YNFKEQ. This CDR3 has 14 amino acids. V lost 1 base and J lost 3, with 6 bases in between. Here the CDR3 DNA reads TGTGCCAGCAGCCAAGGGATGGACACCGGGGAGCTGTTTTTT. Amino acids: CASSQGMDTGELFF.

This clone was observed a single time. This sequence joins TRBV5-4 and TRBJ2-7; D gene unclear. The V end lost 0 bases, the J end lost 7 bases, and 11 bases lay between the germline ends. The CDR3 sequence is 13 residues long. The germline CDR1 and CDR2 sequences are SGHNT and YYREEE (reference sequence). The CDR3 sequence is CASSLDPPREQYF. CDR3 sequence (DNA): TGTGCCAGCAGCTTGGATCCCCCGCGGGAGCAGTACTTC.